This entry is about one T cell receptor beta chain. The target antigen is unknown. This may be a read error: a much more frequent sequence differs by one nucleotide. The germline CDR1 and CDR2 sequences are ENHRY and SYGVKD. Trimming shortened V by 3 bases and J by 5 bases, and 5 bases separated the two germline ends. The CDR3 consists of 12 residues. This sample's time point: newly diagnosed GD, antithyroid drugs for less than 3 months. Following extraction of RNA from PBMCs, that RNA was used to make the TCR library. The data derive from a study of regulatory T cells in long-lasting Graves disease. Study-level points and caveats: TCR diversity in persistent Graves' patients was below that of newly diagnosed ones.

Construction of the TCR beta libraries employed iRepertoire HTBI primers in conjunction with Arm-PCR of CDR3 regions. One entry per CDR3 protein results from TCRdb running MiXCR on the multiplex PCR reads. The sample holds hundreds of thousands of distinct CDR3 sequences, about a sixth seen once. The sample was also reused in another study, on T cells in Graves' hyperthyroidism and ophthalmopathy. That paper adds: Most thyroid clonotypes expanded above 0.001 were also detected in blood.

The specimen comprised peripheral blood mononuclear cells (PBMCs), sampled at new diagnosis, from a patient treated with antithyroid drugs. This TCR derives from a man aged 35 to 55 with Graves disease. The chain uses TRBV10-3 and TRBJ1-5; no definite D call. The CDR3 region has the DNA TGTGCCATCAGTGATTGTTATCAGCCCCAGCATTTT. Encoded protein: CAISDCYQPQHF.